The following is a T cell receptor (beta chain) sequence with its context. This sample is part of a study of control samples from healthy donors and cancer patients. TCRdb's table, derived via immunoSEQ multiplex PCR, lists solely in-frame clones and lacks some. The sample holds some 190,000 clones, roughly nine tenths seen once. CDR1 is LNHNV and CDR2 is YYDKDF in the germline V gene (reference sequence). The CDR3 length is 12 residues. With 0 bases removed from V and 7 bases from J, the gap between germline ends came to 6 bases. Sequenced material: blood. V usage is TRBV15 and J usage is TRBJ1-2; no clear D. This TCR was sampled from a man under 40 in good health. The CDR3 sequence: CATSRETSGYTF. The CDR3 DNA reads TGTGCCACCAGCAGAGAGACGAGTGGCTACACCTTC.